The sequence of this T cell receptor (beta chain) was determined in a study of OX40 agonist ivuxolimab in advanced cancers. The study, taken as a whole, reports: Mean expanded clone counts were higher in CD8+ than CD4+ T cells. Clonal expansion was seen in CD4+ and CD8+ blood T cells by week 6 at 0.1 to 3.0 mg/kg.

Libraries were prepared by immunoSEQ multiplex PCR; TCRdb keeps only in-frame clonotypes and omits some of them. In the table there are over 75,000 clones, 90% of which are singletons. Turning to this clone: Its antigen is currently unknown.

Germline loops: CDR1 PRHDT, CDR2 FYEKMQ (reference sequence). This CDR3 has 14 residues. Between the trimmed V and J ends, which lost 7 bases and 0 bases, there was a span of 13 bases. The chain has TRBV13 and TRBJ2-7; perhaps D is TRBD1 or TRBD2 (5 bases each). Sequencing used CD4+ or CD8+ T cells sorted from blood, obtained in a trial of the OX40 agonist ivuxolimab. This TCR was sampled from an adult with an advanced solid tumor such as melanoma, head and neck, liver or kidney cancer. CDR3: CASKRGGSSYEQYF. The DNA for the CDR3 is TGTGCCAGCAAGAGGGGCGGGTCCTCCTACGAGCAGTACTTC.